This T cell receptor (beta chain) was identified during a study of cytomegalovirus exposure and HLA in healthy donors. This clone was counted only a few times. Antigen: not known. The PCR employed 60 Vbeta primers together with 13 Jbeta primers. Sequencing used immunoSEQ multiplex PCR; TCRdb keeps in-frame clones, though not all of them. The data contain 70,000 to 95,000 clones, more than 70% of them singletons. Study-level findings and limits: Common viral pathogens seemed to be connected with several of the most significant clusters, according to a later analysis.

The source is a man between 18 and 29 years old in good health and CMV-seronegative. The sample consisted of PBMCs.

CDR3 bases: TGTGCCAGCTCACCACCGACTACGCGCTACGAGCAGTACTTC. It specifies CASSPPTTRYEQYF. V and J are TRBV18 and TRBJ2-7; D might be TRBD2 (5 bases). The CDR3 contains 14 residues. Germline V gene data show CDR1 as KGHSH and CDR2 as LQKENI. V was cut by 0 bases and J by 3 bases, with 9 bases left in between.